The 15 T cell receptor beta chains presented below share a single source sample, sequenced in a study of control samples from healthy donors and cancer patients. The method was immunoSEQ multiplex PCR; TCRdb's version includes in-frame clones alone and lacks a portion of them. The sample records more than 85,000 clones, 83% being singletons. What was sequenced was blood. The receptors come from a woman between 50 and 59 years old in good health.

The rearrangement joins TRBV7-6 to TRBJ1-2, with 7 bases lining up with TRBD1. There are 16 residues in the CDR3. V gave up 1 base and J gave up 6 bases; unmatched junction bases: 11. Germline CDR1 SGHVS, CDR2 FNYEAQ. CDR3 nucleotide sequence: TGTGCCAGCAGCTTAGGGCCCCCGCCCGACAGGGATGGCTACACCTTC. Protein product: CASSLGPPPDRDGYTF.

A single count supports this clone. This chain connects TRBV15 to TRBJ1-4; 9 bases are a match to TRBD1. With V trimmed by 5 bases and J by 0 bases, 4 bases remained unmatched. There are 16 residues in the CDR3. From germline, CDR1 is LNHNV and CDR2 YYDKDF (reference sequence). Here the CDR3 reads CATSGTGHATNEKLFF. The CDR3 DNA sequence: TGTGCCACCAGCGGGACAGGGCATGCAACTAATGAAAAACTGTTTTTT.

The gene calls are TRBV11-2 and TRBJ1-6, with D possibly TRBD1 on 5 matching bases. CDR1 is SGHAT, CDR2 FQNNGV, per germline. V was cut by 7 bases and J by 8 bases, with 12 bases left in between. This CDR3 spans 13 amino acids. The CDR3 here is CASKSGTYSPLHF. DNA of the CDR3: TGTGCCAGCAAGTCCGGGACCTATTCACCCCTCCACTTT.

The table lists this clone with a few counts. The chain recombines TRBV12-5 with TRBJ2-7; TRBD2 matches 10 bases. The length of the CDR3 is 14 residues. J lost 0 bases, V lost 7 bases, and 3 bases had no gene match. Per the germline V gene, CDR1 is LGHNT and CDR2 is FRNRAP. The CDR3 reads CASAGLAASYEQYF. DNA of the CDR3: TGTGCTAGTGCCGGACTAGCGGCCTCCTACGAGCAGTACTTC. The full variable domain, rest sourced from reference TRBV12-5 and TRBJ2-7, is DARVTQTPRHKVTEMGQEVTMRCQPILGHNTVFWYRQTMMQGLELLAYFRNRAPLDDSGMPKDRFSAEMPDATLATLKIQPSEPRDSAVYFCASAGLAASYEQYFGPGTRLTVT.

This clone was seen only a few times. The chain uses TRBV4-2 and TRBJ2-1; 9 nucleotides match TRBD2. The CDR3 length is 16 residues. The trim removed 2 bases at V and 6 bases at J, leaving 8 bases unmatched. CDR1 and CDR2 (germline): LGHNA, YNFKEQ. The CDR3 coding sequence is TGTGCCAGCAGCCAACTTAGCGGGAGTGGTGGCAATGAGCAGTTCTTC. This gives the protein CASSQLSGSGGNEQFF.

With respect to this clone: Other DNA sequences in this specimen translate into the identical CDR3. V is TRBV11-3 and J is TRBJ2-7; 7 bases match TRBD2. The J segment lost 1 base and the V segment lost 0 bases, leaving 3 bases of the junction unmatched. Germline V lookup: CDR1 SGHNT, CDR2 YENEEA. The CDR3 covers 15 residues. As DNA, the CDR3 is TGTGCCAGCAGCTTAGACCCTAGCGGATCCTACGAGCAGTACTTC. It yields the protein CASSLDPSGSYEQYF.

The V gene is TRBV5-4, the J gene TRBJ2-1, with D uncertain. Germline CDR1 reads SGHNT; CDR2 reads YYREEE (reference sequence). V lost 4 bases and J lost 7, with 12 bases in between. The CDR3 sequence is 13 residues long. The CDR3, as DNA: TGTGCCAGCAGCCCTACAGAGAGAAATGAGCAGTTCTTC. Its protein is CASSPTERNEQFF.

The rearrangement joins TRBV19 to TRBJ1-5; 9 nucleotides align to TRBD1. The CDR3 is made up of 13 amino acids. The V segment lost 10 bases and the J segment 4 bases; nucleotides outside the gene matches: 5. Germline lookup yields CDR1 LNHDA and CDR2 SQIVND (reference sequence). CDR3 loop: CATGQGKNQPQHF. The CDR3 region has the DNA TGTGCCACAGGACAGGGGAAGAATCAGCCCCAGCATTTT. Filled out from reference TRBV19 and TRBJ1-5, the complete variable domain reads DGGITQSPKYLFRKEGQNVTLSCEQNLNHDAMYWYRQDPGQGLRLIYYSQIVNDFQKGDIAEGYSVSREKKESFPLTVTSAQKNPTAFYLCATGQGKNQPQHFGDGTRLSIL.

The chain combines TRBV7-3 with TRBJ2-5; no reliable D call. This CDR3 region has 13 residues. V was trimmed by 5 bases and J by 5 bases, leaving 12 bases between them. From germline, CDR1 is SGHTA and CDR2 FQGTGA. In DNA form, the CDR3 reads TGTGCCAGCAGCCCGGACCCCGACGAGACCCAGTACTTC. This translates into CASSPDPDETQYF.

This sequence joins TRBV28 and TRBJ2-3; tentative D call: TRBD2 (5 bases). The germline CDR1 and CDR2 sequences are MDHEN and SYDVKM. The CDR3 sequence is 13 residues long. Here the CDR3 DNA reads TGTGCATACCGGGTTAGCGGCACAGATACGCAGTATTTT. As protein: CAYRVSGTDTQYF. Drawing the rest from reference TRBV28 and TRBJ2-3, the complete variable domain is DVKVTQSSRYLVKRTGEKVFLECVQDMDHENMFWYRQDPGLGLRLIYFSYDVKMKEKGDIPEGYSVSREKKERFSLILESASTNQTSMYLCAYRVSGTDTQYFGPGTRLTVL.

The V and J genes are TRBV6-1 and TRBJ1-5; perhaps TRBD1 as D (5 bases). Germline V gives CDR1 MNHNS, CDR2 SASEGT. There are 15 residues in the CDR3. Trimming pared 0 bases from V and 6 bases from J, leaving 12 bases between. The CDR3, as DNA: TGTGCCAGCAGTGAAGCTGGCAGGGCGGGTCAGCCCCAGCATTTT. Translating it yields CASSEAGRAGQPQHF.

The rearrangement links TRBV27 to TRBJ2-1; 12 bases are shared with TRBD2. Trimming cost V 3 bases and J 2 bases; bases outside gene matches: 17. The CDR3 contains 21 residues. The V gene's germline CDR1 is MNHEY and CDR2 SMNVEV (reference sequence). Written as DNA, the CDR3 is TGTGCCAGCAGTTTCGGTCCCTGGGCTCCGGGACTAGCGGGCACCTACAATGAGCAGTTCTTC. Translation gives CASSFGPWAPGLAGTYNEQFF.

The CDR3 loop reads CASSLGTGGNQPQHF. The CDR3 coding sequence is TGTGCCAGCAGCTTAGGGACAGGGGGCAATCAGCCCCAGCATTTT. The genes are TRBV7-2 and TRBJ1-5; 9 nucleotides agree with TRBD1. CDR3 length: 15 amino acids. From germline, CDR1 is SGHTA and CDR2 FQGNSA. Losses at the gene ends were 1 base for V and 2 bases for J; bases not matched to a gene: 0.

The V gene is TRBV28, the J gene TRBJ1-5; TRBD1 is a possible D gene (5 bases). Looked up from germline, CDR1 is MDHEN and CDR2 is SYDVKM. Between the trimmed V and J ends, which lost 10 bases and 5 bases, there was a span of 12 bases. The CDR3 consists of 12 residues. The CDR3 DNA follows: TGTGCCATTAAACCGGGGGATCAGCCCCAGCATTTT. It encodes CAIKPGDQPQHF.

V and J are TRBV2 and TRBJ1-5, with 7 positions matching TRBD1. The CDR3 has 13 residues. With 8 bases clipped from V and 3 bases from J, the junction kept 4 bases outside the gene matches. Germline CDR1 SNHLY, CDR2 FYNNEI. For the CDR3, the DNA is TGTGCCAGCCAAACAGGGGCCAATCAGCCCCAGCATTTT. It encodes CASQTGANQPQHF.